The 10 T cell receptor beta chains below come from one sample, sequenced in a study of beta chain features in type 1 diabetes. Expressed TCRB transcripts were sequenced after all isolated RNA was converted to cDNA. TCRdb keeps only in-frame clones here, not all; method: immunoSEQ multiplex PCR. This table holds under 300,000 clones, more than 15% found once. For these receptors, no antigen is known. Study-wide results and limits: All four CD4+ subsets from Type 1 diabetes patients carried moderately but significantly shorter TCRB CDR3s.

The source material was naive CD4+ T cells from blood. The receptors were sampled from a man younger than 45 with type 1 diabetes.

The V and J genes are TRBV28 and TRBJ2-7, with D maybe TRBD2 (6 bases). CDR3 length: 14 residues. Trimming pared 6 bases from V and 1 base from J, leaving 13 bases between. The germline CDR1 and CDR2 sequences are MDHEN and SYDVKM. Here the CDR3 reads CASRTTTRSYEQYF. As DNA, the CDR3 is TGTGCCAGCAGAACGACGACTAGGTCCTACGAGCAGTACTTC.

About this clone itself: Other nucleotide sequences in the sample specify the same CDR3. This sequence joins TRBV30 and TRBJ2-6; a possible D gene is TRBD2 (6 bases). From germline, CDR1 is GTSNPN and CDR2 SVGIG (reference sequence). V lost 0 bases, J lost 1 base, and 7 bases lay in between. The CDR3 runs 15 residues. CDR3 DNA sequence: TGTGCCTGGAGTGTGGGGGGATCTGGGGCCAACGTCCTGACTTTC. Amino acid sequence: CAWSVGGSGANVLTF. Filled out from reference TRBV30 and TRBJ2-6, the complete variable domain reads SQTIHQWPATLVQPVGSPLSLECTVEGTSNPNLYWYRQAAGRGLQLLFYSVGIGQISSEVPQNLSASRPQDRQFILSSKKLLLSDSGFYLCAWSVGGSGANVLTFGAGSRLTVL.

The sample holds a few counts of this clone. The same CDR3 also results from other DNA sequences found in this sample. This sequence joins TRBV28 and TRBJ2-3, with D unresolved. V was trimmed by 6 bases and J by 0 bases, leaving 4 bases between them. The CDR3 sequence is 12 residues long. CDR1 and CDR2 (germline): MDHEN, SYDVKM. The chain's CDR3 is CASSFSTDTQYF. The CDR3 DNA is TGTGCCAGCAGCTTTAGCACAGATACGCAGTATTTT.

The chain links TRBV28 to TRBJ2-7, with D hard to call. Trimming took off 6 bases at V and 3 bases at J, with 6 bases between the two ends. Germline V gene sequence: CDR1 MDHEN, CDR2 SYDVKM. CDR3 length: 11 residues. The CDR3 DNA sequence: TGTGCCAGCAGGGCGATCTACGAGCAGTACTTC. Amino acids: CASRAIYEQYF.

The chain has TRBV28 and TRBJ2-7, with D maybe TRBD2 (6 bases). Germline V gene data show CDR1 as MDHEN and CDR2 as SYDVKM. The CDR3 is 12 amino acids. V lost 3 bases to trimming and J lost 7 bases, with 10 bases between them. CDR3 loop: CASSFLGGEQYF. The CDR3 coding sequence is TGTGCCAGCAGTTTCCTTGGAGGGGAGCAGTACTTC.

This clone has just a few counts. The chain links TRBV4-1 to TRBJ2-7; a weak D match, TRBD2 (6 bases). V lost 4 bases and J lost 2, with 12 bases in between. The CDR3 has 14 amino acids. The V gene's germline CDR1 is MGHRA and CDR2 YSYEKL. The chain's CDR3 is CASSPFSGAYEQYF. The CDR3 DNA follows: TGCGCCAGCAGCCCGTTCTCGGGGGCCTACGAGCAGTACTTC.

A few counts support this clone. This chain connects TRBV30 to TRBJ2-7, with 12 bases that match TRBD2. The CDR3 is 14 amino acids. Germline loops: CDR1 GTSNPN, CDR2 SVGIG (reference sequence). V shed 2 bases and J 6 bases; nucleotides not matched to a gene: 5. In nucleotides, the CDR3 is TGTGCCTGGAGTAGACTAGCGGGAGCCCTCGAGCAGTACTTC. It codes for CAWSRLAGALEQYF.

The rearrangement uses TRBV15 and TRBJ1-4; D remains unclear. V dropped 0 bases and J dropped 7 bases, with 6 bases sitting between them. The V gene's germline CDR1 is LNHNV and CDR2 YYDKDF (reference sequence). This CDR3 is built from 13 residues. The DNA for the CDR3 is TGTGCCACCAGCAGAGACCCCAGTGAAAAACTGTTTTTT. It translates to CATSRDPSEKLFF.

This clone came up a few times. The chain combines TRBV5-1 with TRBJ2-5; no firm D call. Trimming stripped 0 bases from V and 5 bases from J, with 11 bases between. Per germline, CDR1 SGHRS and CDR2 YFSETQ. CDR3 length: 14 amino acids. The CDR3 is CASSLDGDRETQYF. The CDR3 DNA reads TGCGCCAGCAGCTTGGACGGCGACCGGGAGACCCAGTACTTC.

The table lists this clone with a few counts. V gene TRBV6-6 combines with J gene TRBJ2-4; D is unclear. Trimming shortened V by 2 bases and J by 0 bases, and 11 bases separated the two germline ends. The CDR3 consists of 16 residues. The germline V gene has CDR1 MNHNY and CDR2 SVGAGI (reference sequence). CDR3 residues: CASSYQQPLAKNIQYF. Here the CDR3 DNA reads TGTGCCAGCAGTTACCAGCAGCCCCTAGCCAAAAACATTCAGTACTTC.